This is a list of T cell receptor beta chains from one sample in a study of shared clonotypes between healthy human individuals. Generated by immunoSEQ multiplex PCR, the TCRdb table keeps only in-frame clones and is missing some. The sample has 2.3 million or so clones; over 90% are singletons. The sequenced material came from naive CD4+ T cells from PBMCs. The origin of the receptors is a man younger than 35 in good health. Some clones in this sample may be carry-over from other donors' samples. Each CDR3 is given with its conserved first and last residue. Fields, in order: V gene, clone size, J gene, D gene, CDR3 DNA, CDR3 protein. A D gene is named only where the DNA matches it firmly. Clone size is not always given. Where it is, it says once, few, many or a class for expanded clones.

V gene: TRBV4-3
clone size: -
J gene: TRBJ1-4
D gene: -
CDR3 DNA: TGCGCCAGCAGCCCGATCTTATCAGGGGTTAATGAAAAACTGTTTTTT
CDR3 protein: CASSPILSGVNEKLFF

V gene: TRBV19
clone size: -
J gene: TRBJ2-1
D gene: -
CDR3 DNA: TGTGCCAGTAGTAGCCAGGGGGCGGGGGCGAATGAGCAGTTCTTC
CDR3 protein: CASSSQGAGANEQFF

V gene: TRBV28
clone size: -
J gene: TRBJ1-5
D gene: TRBD1
CDR3 DNA: TGTGCCAGCAATACGGGACAGGGGAGGAATCAGCCCCAGCATTTT
CDR3 protein: CASNTGQGRNQPQHF

V gene: TRBV28
clone size: -
J gene: TRBJ1-5
D gene: TRBD1
CDR3 DNA: TGTGCCAGCAGTTCTGTAGTGGGACAGGGAGTCGGTCAGCCCCAGCATTTT
CDR3 protein: CASSSVVGQGVGQPQHF

V gene: TRBV7-9
clone size: few
J gene: TRBJ1-1
D gene: TRBD1
CDR3 DNA: TGTGCCAGCAGCTTAACAGGGGGCGCTTTCTTT
CDR3 protein: CASSLTGGAFF

V gene: TRBV9
clone size: -
J gene: TRBJ2-7
D gene: -
CDR3 DNA: TGTGCCAGCAGCGCCGGGGGGCGGGCCCGCTACGAGCAGTACTTC
CDR3 protein: CASSAGGRARYEQYF

V gene: TRBV5-4
clone size: once
J gene: TRBJ2-5
D gene: -
CDR3 DNA: TGTGCCAGCAGCTTGGCAAAGCTGGGGCTAGCATTCTCGGAGACCCAGTACTTC
CDR3 protein: CASSLAKLGLAFSETQYF

V gene: TRBV6-6
clone size: -
J gene: TRBJ1-1
D gene: TRBD1
CDR3 DNA: TGTGCCAGCAGTCCCACAGGGGCGAGCACTGAAGCTTTCTTT
CDR3 protein: CASSPTGASTEAFF

V gene: TRBV27
clone size: -
J gene: TRBJ2-7
D gene: TRBD1
CDR3 DNA: TGTGCCAGCACTCCGCTGAAGACAGGGCTCCAATTCTACGAGCAGTACTTC
CDR3 protein: CASTPLKTGLQFYEQYF

V gene: TRBV6-6
clone size: once
J gene: TRBJ2-3
D gene: -
CDR3 DNA: TGTGCCAGCCGGGACAACACAGATACGCAGTATTTT
CDR3 protein: CASRDNTDTQYF

V gene: TRBV7-2
clone size: -
J gene: TRBJ1-1
D gene: -
CDR3 DNA: TGTGCCAGCAGCTTAGTCAGGGGATTCACTGAAGCTTTCTTT
CDR3 protein: CASSLVRGFTEAFF

V gene: TRBV6-5
clone size: -
J gene: TRBJ1-2
D gene: -
CDR3 DNA: TGTGCCAGCAGACCCGACAGTACATATGGCTACACCTTC
CDR3 protein: CASRPDSTYGYTF

V gene: TRBV28
clone size: -
J gene: TRBJ2-1
D gene: TRBD2
CDR3 DNA: TGTGCCAGCAGTTCTAGCGGGAGGGGAGGTGAGCAGTTCTTC
CDR3 protein: CASSSSGRGGEQFF

V gene: TRBV5-1
clone size: -
J gene: TRBJ1-2
D gene: -
CDR3 DNA: TGCGCCAGCAGCGAGTCGACAGTGCCCGAAACTTATGGCTACACCTTC
CDR3 protein: CASSESTVPETYGYTF

V gene: TRBV5-4
clone size: -
J gene: TRBJ2-7
D gene: -
CDR3 DNA: TGTGCCAGCAGCTTGAGTCCCTTATCAGCGGCGGCCTACGAGCAGTACTTC
CDR3 protein: CASSLSPLSAAAYEQYF

V gene: TRBV7-2
clone size: -
J gene: TRBJ1-5
D gene: -
CDR3 DNA: TGTGCCAGCAGCCCCTGGACAACCATTCTCAATCAGCCCCAGCATTTT
CDR3 protein: CASSPWTTILNQPQHF

V gene: TRBV2
clone size: -
J gene: TRBJ2-1
D gene: -
CDR3 DNA: TGTGCCAGCAGAACACAGATTGGTACGAACAATGAGCAGTTCTTC
CDR3 protein: CASRTQIGTNNEQFF

V gene: TRBV6-1
clone size: -
J gene: TRBJ2-5
D gene: -
CDR3 DNA: TGTGCCAGCAACCTGGACAGCGGCCAAGAGACCCAGTACTTC
CDR3 protein: CASNLDSGQETQYF

V gene: TRBV6-6
clone size: -
J gene: TRBJ1-1
D gene: TRBD1
CDR3 DNA: TGTGCCAGCAGTTACACCGGACAGGGGGGGAACACTGAAGCTTTCTTT
CDR3 protein: CASSYTGQGGNTEAFF

V gene: TRBV7-3
clone size: once
J gene: TRBJ2-1
D gene: TRBD1
CDR3 DNA: TGTGCCAGCAGCTTTACAGGGGGTATGCACAATGAGCAGTTCTTC
CDR3 protein: CASSFTGGMHNEQFF

V gene: TRBV28
clone size: -
J gene: TRBJ2-6
D gene: -
CDR3 DNA: TGTGCCAGCGTCAATACCCACTCTGGGGCCAACGTCCTGACTTTC
CDR3 protein: CASVNTHSGANVLTF

V gene: TRBV7-8
clone size: -
J gene: TRBJ2-7
D gene: -
CDR3 DNA: TGTGCCAGCAGCTTAGTGGAGGGGGCCTCCTACGAGCAGTACTTC
CDR3 protein: CASSLVEGASYEQYF

V gene: TRBV9
clone size: -
J gene: TRBJ2-3
D gene: -
CDR3 DNA: TGTGCCAGCAGCAGCCCCCCCGTAGATACGCAGTATTTT
CDR3 protein: CASSSPPVDTQYF